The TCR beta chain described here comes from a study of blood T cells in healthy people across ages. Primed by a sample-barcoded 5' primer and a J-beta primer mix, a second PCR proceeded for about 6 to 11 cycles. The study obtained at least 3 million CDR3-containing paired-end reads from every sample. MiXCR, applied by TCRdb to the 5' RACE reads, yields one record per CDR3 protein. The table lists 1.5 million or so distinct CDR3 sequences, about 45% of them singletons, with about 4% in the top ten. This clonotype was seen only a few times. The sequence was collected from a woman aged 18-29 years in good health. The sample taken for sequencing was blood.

CDR3 coding DNA: TGTGCCAGCAGTGAAATCAGGTTCTCCCGCAGGTTCTATGGCTACACCTTC. Its protein product is CASSEIRFSRRFYGYTF. The V call is TRBV6-1, the J call TRBJ1-2; no firm D call. V was clipped by 2 bases and J by 4 bases, with 20 bases between them. Germline V CDR1 and CDR2: MNHNS, SASEGT. CDR3 size: 17 residues.